This is a list of T cell receptor beta chains from one sample in a study of OX40 agonist ivuxolimab in advanced cancers. Clones were read by immunoSEQ multiplex PCR, and TCRdb kept only the in-frame ones, dropping some. The sample consists of about 83,000 clones, about 81% of them appearing once. The specimen comprised CD4+ or CD8+ T cells sorted from blood, sampled in a trial of the OX40 agonist ivuxolimab. All receptors derive from an adult with an advanced solid tumor such as melanoma, head and neck, liver or kidney cancer. Each CDR3 is given with its conserved first and last residue. A D gene is named only where the DNA matches it firmly. Size is stated for part of the rows, as once, few or many counts, or as a class when the clone is expanded.

D	J	size	V	length	CDR3	DNA
TRBD2	TRBJ2-3	-	TRBV7-3	18	CASSLRTSGGPSTDTQYF	TGTGCCAGCAGCTTAAGAACTAGCGGGGGCCCTAGCACAGATACGCAGTATTTT
TRBD1	TRBJ2-5	once	TRBV28	14	CASSSRDRAETQYF	TGTGCCAGCAGTTCCCGGGACAGGGCCGAGACCCAGTACTTC
-	TRBJ1-2	-	TRBV6-4	14	CASSAEAGGRGYTF	TGTGCCAGCAGCGCCGAGGCCGGGGGACGTGGCTACACCTTC
-	TRBJ2-7	-	TRBV10-3	12	CAIGQGAYEQYF	TGTGCCATCGGGCAGGGTGCCTACGAGCAGTACTTC
-	TRBJ1-4	-	TRBV2	15	CASSGTASTNEKLFF	TGTGCCAGCAGTGGGACAGCGTCAACTAATGAAAAACTGTTTTTT
-	TRBJ1-1	-	TRBV18	15	CASSLGGNLNTEAFF	TGTGCCAGCTCTCTGGGCGGTAATTTGAACACTGAAGCTTTCTTT
-	TRBJ1-1	once	TRBV9	18	CASSVEGGVSGRGTEAFF	TGTGCCAGCAGCGTAGAAGGAGGGGTCAGCGGAAGGGGCACTGAAGCTTTCTTT
-	TRBJ1-2	-	TRBV5-1	14	CASSKDTTQEGYTF	TGCGCCAGCAGCAAAGACACCACCCAAGAGGGCTACACCTTC
TRBD2	TRBJ2-2	-	TRBV14	18	CASSQDGGGAGRTGELFF	TGTGCCAGCAGCCAAGATGGTGGGGGAGCGGGGCGCACCGGGGAGCTGTTTTTT
TRBD1	TRBJ1-4	-	TRBV13	15	CASSRMTGGGEKLFF	TGTGCCAGCAGCCGGATGACAGGGGGTGGAGAAAAACTGTTTTTT
TRBD2	TRBJ2-1	-	TRBV29-1	15	CSVPAGLAGFNEQFF	TGCAGCGTTCCTGCGGGACTAGCGGGGTTTAATGAGCAGTTCTTC
TRBD1	TRBJ1-2	-	TRBV6-4	12	CATRTGDYGYTF	TGTGCCACCCGGACAGGGGACTATGGCTACACCTTC
TRBD1	TRBJ1-1	once	TRBV5-6	14	CASSVRDRGTEAFF	TGTGCCAGCAGCGTACGGGACAGGGGCACTGAAGCTTTCTTT
TRBD1	TRBJ2-2	-	TRBV5-4	18	CASSLGFGTGSNTGELFF	TGTGCCAGCAGCTTGGGATTTGGGACAGGGTCTAACACCGGGGAGCTGTTTTTT
TRBD2	TRBJ2-3	few	TRBV5-6	16	CASSLGLAGGPDTQYF	TGTGCCAGCAGCTTGGGTCTAGCGGGGGGCCCAGATACGCAGTATTTT
TRBD1	TRBJ1-1	-	TRBV9	15	CASSVGDRGRAEAFF	TGTGCCAGCAGCGTAGGGGACAGGGGAAGGGCTGAAGCTTTCTTT
-	TRBJ1-2	-	TRBV5-4	14	CASSSGQINYGYTF	TGTGCCAGCAGCTCAGGACAGATTAACTATGGCTACACCTTC
-	TRBJ2-5	-	TRBV6-6	13	CASTWRPEETQYF	TGTGCCAGCACCTGGAGGCCGGAAGAGACCCAGTACTTC
-	TRBJ2-7	once	TRBV5-1	13	CASSFLTTYEQYF	TGCGCCAGCAGCTTTCTAACTACCTACGAGCAGTACTTC
-	TRBJ2-1	-	TRBV28	14	CASSPTGHTNEQFF	TGTGCCAGCAGCCCTACCGGACACACCAATGAGCAGTTCTTC
-	TRBJ1-2	-	TRBV5-6	13	CASSLEGAYGYTF	TGTGCCAGCAGCTTGGAGGGTGCCTATGGCTACACCTTC
TRBD1	TRBJ2-5	-	TRBV5-6	14	CASSIDRERETQYF	TGTGCCAGCAGCATTGACAGGGAACGGGAGACCCAGTACTTC
TRBD1	TRBJ1-4	few	TRBV6-1	15	CASSRTTGIGEKLFF	TGTGCCAGTTCAAGAACGACAGGGATCGGTGAAAAACTGTTTTTT
-	TRBJ2-7	few	TRBV21-1	13	CASSKEVVYEQYF	TGTGCCAGCAGCAAAGAGGTGGTCTACGAGCAGTACTTC
-	TRBJ1-4	once	TRBV19	14	CASSPRDNNEKLFF	TGTGCCAGTAGTCCCCGGGACAACAATGAAAAACTGTTTTTT
TRBD2	TRBJ2-2	-	TRBV14	16	CASSRTSGVNTGELFF	TGTGCCAGCAGCCGGACTAGCGGGGTGAACACCGGGGAGCTGTTTTTT
-	TRBJ2-5	-	TRBV9	14	CASSENPGRETQYF	TGTGCCAGCAGCGAAAACCCGGGCCGTGAGACCCAGTACTTC
-	TRBJ2-2	-	TRBV4-2	16	CASSQAGQGGTGELFF	TGTGCCAGCAGCCAAGCCGGGCAGGGCGGCACCGGGGAGCTGTTTTTT
-	TRBJ1-6	-	TRBV7-9	16	CASSLWVRGRNSPLHF	TGTGCCAGCAGCTTATGGGTCAGGGGAAGGAATTCACCCCTCCACTTT
-	TRBJ2-3	once	TRBV30	14	CAWSYNRGTDTQYF	TGTGCCTGGAGCTACAACAGGGGCACAGATACGCAGTATTTT
-	TRBJ2-7	-	TRBV7-8	12	CASSLRSYEQYF	TGTGCCAGCAGCCTCCGCTCCTACGAGCAGTACTTC
-	TRBJ2-6	-	TRBV28	17	CASSLWQGPSGANVLTF	TGTGCCAGCAGTTTATGGCAGGGGCCCTCTGGGGCCAACGTCCTGACTTTC
-	TRBJ1-6	many	TRBV11-2	15	CASSLAPQPNSPLHF	TGTGCCAGCAGCTTAGCCCCCCAGCCTAATTCACCCCTCCACTTT
-	TRBJ1-2	-	TRBV9	14	CASSPVEGTYGYTF	TGTGCCAGCAGCCCCGTGGAGGGGACCTATGGCTACACCTTC
TRBD1	TRBJ2-3	-	TRBV11-3	14	CASSQGQGADTQYF	TGTGCCAGCAGCCAGGGACAGGGGGCAGATACGCAGTATTTT
-	TRBJ2-7	few	TRBV28	13	CASSGTRTYEQYF	TGTGCCAGCAGTGGGACACGGACCTACGAGCAGTACTTC
-	TRBJ1-2	-	TRBV4-3	15	CASSQDPGAEGGYTF	TGCGCCAGCAGCCAAGATCCAGGGGCCGAGGGAGGCTACACCTTC
-	TRBJ1-1	-	TRBV20-1	11	CSARDDAEAFF	TGCAGTGCCAGGGACGACGCTGAAGCTTTCTTT
TRBD1	TRBJ1-5	-	TRBV19	16	CASRDLPGQGGQPQHF	TGTGCCAGTAGGGATCTACCGGGACAGGGCGGGCAGCCCCAGCATTTT
-	TRBJ2-3	-	TRBV29-1	12	CSVVRGVDTQYF	TGCAGCGTTGTGCGGGGCGTGGATACGCAGTATTTT
-	TRBJ1-1	once	TRBV5-5	14	CASSLSRGNTEAFF	TGTGCCAGCAGCTTGAGCAGGGGTAACACTGAAGCTTTCTTT
-	TRBJ2-1	-	TRBV9	13	CASSVDLGDEQFF	TGTGCCAGCAGCGTAGATTTAGGTGATGAGCAGTTCTTC
-	TRBJ2-2	-	TRBV11-3	13	CASSLDDTGELFF	TGTGCCAGCAGCTTAGATGACACCGGGGAGCTGTTTTTT
TRBD1	TRBJ2-3	-	TRBV18	13	CASSPPTGDTQYF	TGTGCCAGCTCACCACCGACAGGGGATACGCAGTATTTT
-	TRBJ1-6	-	TRBV2	17	CASSEVAGAVLNSPLHF	TGTGCCAGCAGTGAAGTAGCAGGGGCGGTGTTGAATTCACCCCTCCACTTT
-	TRBJ2-2	-	TRBV5-1	15	CASSLVVRETGELFF	TGCGCCAGCAGCTTGGTAGTTCGGGAAACCGGGGAGCTGTTTTTT
-	TRBJ1-2	-	TRBV27	14	CARSTAPLNYGYTF	TGTGCCAGGAGTACGGCCCCTTTAAACTATGGCTACACCTTC
TRBD2	TRBJ2-2	-	TRBV19	15	CASSPLARDTGELFF	TGTGCCAGTAGCCCACTAGCGAGGGACACCGGGGAGCTGTTTTTT
-	TRBJ1-4	-	TRBV7-9	16	CASSLSRGIIGEKLFF	TGTGCCAGCAGCTTAAGCCGGGGGATCATTGGTGAAAAACTGTTTTTT
-	TRBJ2-4	-	TRBV7-5	14	CVRSPRGAKNIQYF	TGTGTCAGAAGCCCCAGGGGAGCCAAAAACATTCAGTACTTC
-	TRBJ2-5	-	TRBV5-1	15	CASTSAGQPRETQYF	TGCGCCAGCACGTCCGCCGGACAACCCCGGGAGACCCAGTACTTC
TRBD2	TRBJ2-3	-	TRBV7-7	16	CASSKTSGGDTDTQYF	TGTGCTAGCAGCAAGACTAGCGGGGGAGACACAGATACGCAGTATTTT
-	TRBJ2-1	-	TRBV7-2	11	CASSFTNEQFF	TGTGCCAGCAGCTTTACCAATGAGCAGTTCTTC
-	TRBJ1-6	-	TRBV7-2	14	CASSLLSGNSPLHF	TGTGCCAGCAGCTTATTATCGGGGAATTCACCCCTCCACTTT
-	TRBJ2-7	few	TRBV18	14	CAPPAPTDHYEQYF	TGTGCCCCACCCGCCCCGACAGACCACTACGAGCAGTACTTC
-	TRBJ1-6	-	TRBV23-1	21	CASSQSSRGSREVVWNSPLHF	TGCGCCAGCAGTCAATCCTCGAGGGGCAGCCGGGAAGTGGTCTGGAATTCACCCCTCCACTTT
-	TRBJ2-5	-	TRBV10-1	16	CASSESPGRGQETQYF	TGCGCCAGCAGTGAGTCCCCTGGCAGGGGCCAAGAGACCCAGTACTTC